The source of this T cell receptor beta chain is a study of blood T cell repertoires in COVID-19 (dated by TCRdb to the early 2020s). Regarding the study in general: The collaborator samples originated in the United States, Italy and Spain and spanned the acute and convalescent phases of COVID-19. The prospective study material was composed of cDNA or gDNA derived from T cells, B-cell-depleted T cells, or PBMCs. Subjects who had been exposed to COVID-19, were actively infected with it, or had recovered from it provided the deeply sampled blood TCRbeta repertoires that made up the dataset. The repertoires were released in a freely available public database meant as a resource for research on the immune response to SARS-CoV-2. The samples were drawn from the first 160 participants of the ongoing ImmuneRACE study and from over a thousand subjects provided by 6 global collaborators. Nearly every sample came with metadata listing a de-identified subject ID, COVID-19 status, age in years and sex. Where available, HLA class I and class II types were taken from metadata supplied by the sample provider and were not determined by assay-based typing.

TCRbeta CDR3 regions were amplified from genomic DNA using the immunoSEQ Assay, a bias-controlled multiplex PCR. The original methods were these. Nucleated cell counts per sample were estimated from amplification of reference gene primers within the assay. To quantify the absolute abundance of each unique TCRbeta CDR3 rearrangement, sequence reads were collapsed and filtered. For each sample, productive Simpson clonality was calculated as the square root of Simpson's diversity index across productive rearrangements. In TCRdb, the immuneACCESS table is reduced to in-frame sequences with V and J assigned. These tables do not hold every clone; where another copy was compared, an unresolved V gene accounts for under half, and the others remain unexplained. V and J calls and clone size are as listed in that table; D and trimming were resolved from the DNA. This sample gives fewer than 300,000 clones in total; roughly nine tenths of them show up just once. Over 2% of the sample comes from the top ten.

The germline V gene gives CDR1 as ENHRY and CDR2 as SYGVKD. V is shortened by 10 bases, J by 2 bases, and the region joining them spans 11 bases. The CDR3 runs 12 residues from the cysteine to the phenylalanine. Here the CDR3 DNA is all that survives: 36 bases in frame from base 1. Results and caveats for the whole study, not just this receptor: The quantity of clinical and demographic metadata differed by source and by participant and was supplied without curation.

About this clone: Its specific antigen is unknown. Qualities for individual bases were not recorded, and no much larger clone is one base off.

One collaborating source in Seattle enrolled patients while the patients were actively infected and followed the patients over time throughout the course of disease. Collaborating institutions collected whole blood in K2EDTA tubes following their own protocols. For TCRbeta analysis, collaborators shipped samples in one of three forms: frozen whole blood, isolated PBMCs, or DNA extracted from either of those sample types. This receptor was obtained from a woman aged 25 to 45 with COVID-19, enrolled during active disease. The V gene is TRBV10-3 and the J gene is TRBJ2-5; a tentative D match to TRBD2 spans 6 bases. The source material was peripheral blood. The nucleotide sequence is TGTGCCACGGGACTGGAACAAGAGACCCAGTACTTC. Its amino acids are CATGLEQETQYF.